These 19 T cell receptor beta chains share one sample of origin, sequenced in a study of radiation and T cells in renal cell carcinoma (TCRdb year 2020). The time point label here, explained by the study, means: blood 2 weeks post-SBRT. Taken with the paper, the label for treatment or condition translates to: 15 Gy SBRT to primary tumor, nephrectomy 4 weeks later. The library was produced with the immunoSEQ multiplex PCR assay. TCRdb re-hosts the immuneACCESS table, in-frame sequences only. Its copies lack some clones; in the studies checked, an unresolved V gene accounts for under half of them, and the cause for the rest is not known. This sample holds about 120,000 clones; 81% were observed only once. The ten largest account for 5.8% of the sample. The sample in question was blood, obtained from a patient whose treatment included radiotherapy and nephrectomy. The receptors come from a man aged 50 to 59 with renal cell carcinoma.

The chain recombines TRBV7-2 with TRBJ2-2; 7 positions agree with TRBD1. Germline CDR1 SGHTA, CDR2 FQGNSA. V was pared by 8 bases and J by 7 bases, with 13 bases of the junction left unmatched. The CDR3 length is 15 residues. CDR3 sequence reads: CASSTGQGVSGELFF. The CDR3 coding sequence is TGTGCCAGCTCGACAGGGCAAGGGGTTAGCGGGGAGCTGTTTTTT.

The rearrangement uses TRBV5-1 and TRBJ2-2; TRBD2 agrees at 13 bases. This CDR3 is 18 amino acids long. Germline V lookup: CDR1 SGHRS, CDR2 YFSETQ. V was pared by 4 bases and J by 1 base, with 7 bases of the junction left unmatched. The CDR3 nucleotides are TGCGCCAGCAGCCCAAGAACTAGCGGGAGGGGGAACACCGGGGAGCTGTTTTTT. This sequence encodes CASSPRTSGRGNTGELFF.

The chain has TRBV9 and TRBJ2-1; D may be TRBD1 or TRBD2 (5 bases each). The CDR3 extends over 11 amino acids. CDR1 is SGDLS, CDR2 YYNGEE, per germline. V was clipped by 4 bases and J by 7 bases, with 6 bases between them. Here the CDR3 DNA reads TGTGCCAGCAGCTGGGGGAATGAGCAGTTCTTC. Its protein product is CASSWGNEQFF.

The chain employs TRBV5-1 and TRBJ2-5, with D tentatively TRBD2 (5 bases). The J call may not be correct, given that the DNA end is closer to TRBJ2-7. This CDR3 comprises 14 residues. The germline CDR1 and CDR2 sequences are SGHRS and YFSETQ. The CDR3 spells CASSYQRASYEQYF. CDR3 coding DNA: TGCGCCAGCAGCTACCAGAGGGCCTCCTACGAGCAGTACTTC.

CDR3 loop: CASSLVKGYNEQFF. CDR3 bases: TGCGCCAGCAGCTTGGTAAAAGGGTACAATGAGCAGTTCTTC. The gene calls are TRBV5-1 and TRBJ2-1; D ambiguous. The CDR3 spans 14 residues. Per the germline V gene, CDR1 is SGHRS and CDR2 is YFSETQ. V gave up 0 bases and J gave up 4 bases, with 8 bases separating them. Based on the CDR3 plus reference TRBV5-1 and TRBJ2-1, the full variable domain is KAGVTQTPRYLIKTRGQQVTLSCSPISGHRSVSWYQQTPGQGLQFLFEYFSETQRNKGNFPGRFSGRQFSNSRSEMNVSTLELGDSALYLCASSLVKGYNEQFFGPGTRLTVL.

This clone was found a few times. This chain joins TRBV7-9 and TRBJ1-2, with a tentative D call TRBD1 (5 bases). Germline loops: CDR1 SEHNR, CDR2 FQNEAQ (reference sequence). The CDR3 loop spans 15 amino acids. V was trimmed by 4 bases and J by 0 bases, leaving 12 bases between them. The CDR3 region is CASSSRARANYGYTF. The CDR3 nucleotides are TGTGCCAGCAGCTCCAGGGCCAGAGCTAACTATGGCTACACCTTC.

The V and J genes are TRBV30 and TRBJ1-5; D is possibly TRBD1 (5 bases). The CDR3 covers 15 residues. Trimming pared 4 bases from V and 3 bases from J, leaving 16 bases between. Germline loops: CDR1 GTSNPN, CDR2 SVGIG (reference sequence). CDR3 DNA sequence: TGTGCCTGGACTAGGAGAGACAGAATCAATCAGCCCCAGCATTTT. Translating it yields CAWTRRDRINQPQHF.

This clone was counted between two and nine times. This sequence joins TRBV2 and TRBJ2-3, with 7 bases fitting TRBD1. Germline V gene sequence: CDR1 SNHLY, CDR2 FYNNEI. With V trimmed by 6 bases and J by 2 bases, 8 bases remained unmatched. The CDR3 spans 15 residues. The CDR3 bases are TGTGCCAGCAGATTGACAGGGCTCCCCACAGATACGCAGTATTTT. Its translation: CASRLTGLPTDTQYF. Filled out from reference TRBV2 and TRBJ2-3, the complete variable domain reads EPEVTQTPSHQVTQMGQEVILRCVPISNHLYFYWYRQILGQKVEFLVSFYNNEISEKSEIFDDQFSVERPDGSNFTLKIRSTKLEDSAMYFCASRLTGLPTDTQYFGPGTRLTVL.

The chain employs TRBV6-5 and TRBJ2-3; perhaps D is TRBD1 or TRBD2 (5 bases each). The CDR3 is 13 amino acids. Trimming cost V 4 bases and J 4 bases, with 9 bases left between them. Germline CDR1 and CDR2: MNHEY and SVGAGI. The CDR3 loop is CASSSLGADTQYF. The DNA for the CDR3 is TGTGCCAGCAGTTCGTTGGGGGCAGATACGCAGTATTTT.

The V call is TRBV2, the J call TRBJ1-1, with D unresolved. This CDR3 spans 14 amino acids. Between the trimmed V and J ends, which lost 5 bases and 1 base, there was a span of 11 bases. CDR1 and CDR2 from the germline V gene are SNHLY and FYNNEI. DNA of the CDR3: TGTGCCAGCAGTCGCGAGAGAGGGAACACTGAAGCTTTCTTT. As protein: CASSRERGNTEAFF.

CDR3 DNA: TGTGCCAGCAGCACAGGGGGCTTTTACGAGCAGTACTTC. Translating it yields CASSTGGFYEQYF. This chain joins TRBV2 and TRBJ2-7, with 9 bases fitting TRBD1. Looked up from germline, CDR1 is SNHLY and CDR2 is FYNNEI. The CDR3 runs 13 residues. After removal of 6 bases from V and 4 bases from J, the junction contained 4 bases not matched to a gene.

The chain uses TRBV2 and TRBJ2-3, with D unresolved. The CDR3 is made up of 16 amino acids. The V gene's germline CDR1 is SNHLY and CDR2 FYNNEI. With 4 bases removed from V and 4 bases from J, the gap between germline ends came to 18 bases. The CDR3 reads CASSARRSVVADTQYF. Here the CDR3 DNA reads TGTGCCAGCAGTGCCCGAAGATCAGTAGTGGCAGATACGCAGTATTTT.

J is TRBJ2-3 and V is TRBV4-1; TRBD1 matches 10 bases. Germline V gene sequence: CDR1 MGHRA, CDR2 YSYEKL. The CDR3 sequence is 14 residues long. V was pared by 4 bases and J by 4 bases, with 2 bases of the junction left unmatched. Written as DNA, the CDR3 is TGCGCCAGCAGCCTGACAGGGGGCGCAGATACGCAGTATTTT. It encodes CASSLTGGADTQYF.

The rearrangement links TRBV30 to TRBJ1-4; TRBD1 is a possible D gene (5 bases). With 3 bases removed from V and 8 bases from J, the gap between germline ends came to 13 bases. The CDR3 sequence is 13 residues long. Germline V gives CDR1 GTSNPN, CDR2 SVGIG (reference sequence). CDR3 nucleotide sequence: TGTGCCTGGAGCCCTTCCAGGGCGGAAAAACTGTTTTTT. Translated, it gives CAWSPSRAEKLFF.

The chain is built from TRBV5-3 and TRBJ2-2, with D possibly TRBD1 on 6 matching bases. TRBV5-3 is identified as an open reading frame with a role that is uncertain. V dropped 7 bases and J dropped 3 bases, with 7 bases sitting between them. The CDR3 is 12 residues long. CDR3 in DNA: TGTGCCAGAGAGGGGGACACCGGGGAGCTGTTTTTT. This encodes CAREGDTGELFF.

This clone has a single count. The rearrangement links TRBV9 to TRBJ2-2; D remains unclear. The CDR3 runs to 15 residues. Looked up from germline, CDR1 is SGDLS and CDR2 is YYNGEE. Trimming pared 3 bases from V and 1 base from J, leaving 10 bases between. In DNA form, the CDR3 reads TGTGCCAGCAGCGGGAGCTTTGGGAACACCGGGGAGCTGTTTTTT. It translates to CASSGSFGNTGELFF.

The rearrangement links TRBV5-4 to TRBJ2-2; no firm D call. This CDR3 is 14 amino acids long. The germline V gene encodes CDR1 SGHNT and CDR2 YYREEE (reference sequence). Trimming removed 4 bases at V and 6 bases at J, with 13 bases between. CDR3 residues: CASSPDPIAGELFF. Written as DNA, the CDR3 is TGTGCCAGCAGCCCCGATCCTATCGCCGGGGAGCTGTTTTTT.

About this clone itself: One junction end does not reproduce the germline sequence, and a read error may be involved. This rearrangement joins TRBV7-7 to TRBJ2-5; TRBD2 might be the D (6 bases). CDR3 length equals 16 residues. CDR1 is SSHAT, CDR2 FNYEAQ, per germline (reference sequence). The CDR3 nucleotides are TGTGCTAGCAGCTTAGCGGAGGGAGGAGGGCTCGAGACCCAGTACTTC. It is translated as CASSLAEGGGLETQYF. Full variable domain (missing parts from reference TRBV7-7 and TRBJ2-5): GAGVSQSPRYKVTKRGQDVTLRCDPISSHATLYWYQQALGQGPEFLTYFNYEAQPDKSGLPSDRFSAERPEGSISTLTIQRTEQRDSAMYRCASSLAEGGGLETQYFGPGTRLLVL.

The CDR3 DNA reads TGTGCCAGCAGTGAATATAATTCACCCCTCCACTTT. Amino acid sequence: CASSEYNSPLHF. This chain links TRBV25-1 with TRBJ1-6; D gene unclear. CDR3 size: 12 residues. Trimming cost V 0 bases and J 6 bases, with 0 bases left between them. From germline, CDR1 is MGHDK and CDR2 SYGVNS.